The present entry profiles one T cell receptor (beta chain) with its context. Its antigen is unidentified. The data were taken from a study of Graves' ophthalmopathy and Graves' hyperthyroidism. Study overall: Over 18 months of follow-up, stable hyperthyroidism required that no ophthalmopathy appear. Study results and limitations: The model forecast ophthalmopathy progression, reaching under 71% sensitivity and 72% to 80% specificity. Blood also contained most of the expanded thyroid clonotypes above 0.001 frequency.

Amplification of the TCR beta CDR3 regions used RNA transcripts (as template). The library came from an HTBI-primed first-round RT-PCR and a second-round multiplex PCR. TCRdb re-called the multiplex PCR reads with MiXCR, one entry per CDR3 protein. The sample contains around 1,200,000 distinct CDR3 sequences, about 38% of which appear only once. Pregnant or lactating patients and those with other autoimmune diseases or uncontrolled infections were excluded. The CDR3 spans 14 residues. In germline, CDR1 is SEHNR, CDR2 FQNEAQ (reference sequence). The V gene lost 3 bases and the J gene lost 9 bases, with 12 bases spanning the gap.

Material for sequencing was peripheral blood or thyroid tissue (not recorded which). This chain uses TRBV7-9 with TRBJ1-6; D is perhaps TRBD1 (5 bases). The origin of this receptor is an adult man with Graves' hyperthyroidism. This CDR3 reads CASSLSGPPSPLHF. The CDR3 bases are TGTGCCAGCAGCTTGTCGGGACCCCCTTCACCCCTCCACTTT.